Shown below are 32 T cell receptor beta chains from a single sample sequenced in a study of blood T cell repertoires in COVID-19. Method: immunoSEQ multiplex PCR; TCRdb's copy keeps in-frame clones and lacks some. The table lists around 160,000 clones, about 90% of them singletons. The sample comprised peripheral blood. These receptors all come from a man older than 75 with acute or convalescent COVID-19.

The CDR3 DNA reads TGCAGCGTTGCTGGCGGGGGCCACACAGATACGCAGTATTTT. The encoded protein is CSVAGGGHTDTQYF. The chain uses TRBV29-1 and TRBJ2-3; maybe TRBD2 (7 bases). This CDR3 is 14 amino acids long. CDR1 and CDR2 (germline): SQVTM, ANQGSEA. V shed 4 bases and J shed 2 bases, with 13 bases lying between them.

The V call is TRBV5-1, the J call TRBJ2-3; D may be TRBD2 (6 bases). The germline CDR1 and CDR2 sequences are SGHRS and YFSETQ. This CDR3 has 16 residues. Trimming took off 0 bases at V and 2 bases at J, with 13 bases between the two ends. The CDR3 bases are TGCGCCAGCAGCTTGGCGGGCGGGGCGACCACAGATACGCAGTATTTT. Translating it yields CASSLAGGATTDTQYF.

Note on this clone: One end of the junction does not line up with germline, which may come from a read error. The gene calls are TRBV9 and TRBJ2-1; TRBD2 might be the D (6 bases). From germline, CDR1 is SGDLS and CDR2 YYNGEE. The CDR3 length is 14 residues. The CDR3 loop is CASSVVSGNNVQFF. DNA for the CDR3: TGTGCCAGCAGCGTAGTTAGCGGAAACAATGTGCAGTTCTTC.

This chain uses TRBV19 with TRBJ1-2; possibly TRBD1 for D (6 bases). This CDR3 is built from 14 residues. Germline V CDR1 and CDR2: LNHDA, SQIVND (reference sequence). V lost 7 bases and J lost 8, with 20 bases in between. The CDR3 region is CASTPVDSPGGYTF. The CDR3 DNA reads as TGTGCCAGTACCCCTGTGGACAGTCCAGGGGGCTACACCTTC.

This clone was seen a single time. The chain joins TRBV11-3 to TRBJ2-1; 7 nucleotides line up with TRBD2. Germline lookup yields CDR1 SGHNT and CDR2 YENEEA. V lost 1 base and J lost 9; bases outside the gene matches: 9. This CDR3 has 15 amino acids. DNA of the CDR3: TGTGCCAGCAGCTTAGGGGTAGCGGGTAAATCTGAGCAGTTCTTC. It specifies CASSLGVAGKSEQFF.

This sequence joins TRBV19 and TRBJ2-1; TRBD2 agrees at 10 bases. Germline-derived CDR1 and CDR2 are LNHDA and SQIVND (reference sequence). This CDR3 is built from 15 residues. Germline trimming cut 6 bases from V and 10 bases from J; bases unmatched to any gene: 12. In nucleotides, the CDR3 is TGTGCCAGTAGAATGGGAGCGGGGGGGCTTCGGGAGCAGTTCTTC. Encoded protein: CASRMGAGGLREQFF.

The chain carries TRBV19 and TRBJ2-7, with 8 bases fitting TRBD1. Germline CDR1 is LNHDA and CDR2 is SQIVND (reference sequence). The V gene end was trimmed by 3 bases and the J gene end by 3 bases; junction bases not matched to a gene: 1. This CDR3 has 13 residues. The CDR3 nucleotides read TGTGCCAGTAGTATGGGACAGGACTACGAGCAGTACTTC. Translating gives CASSMGQDYEQYF.

CDR3 sequence reads: CASSLDGGEKLFF. The CDR3 DNA follows: TGTGCCAGCAGCTTAGACGGGGGAGAAAAACTGTTTTTT. This chain uses TRBV7-9 with TRBJ1-4; TRBD1 is a possible D gene (5 bases). The CDR3 loop spans 13 amino acids. Germline assignment: CDR1 SEHNR and CDR2 FQNEAQ (reference sequence). The V end was cut by 1 base, the J end by 8 bases, with 8 bases between.

V is TRBV11-2 and J is TRBJ1-1; D gene uncertain. CDR1 is SGHAT and CDR2 is FQNNGV in the germline V gene. V shed 0 bases and J shed 11 bases, with 13 bases lying between them. The length of the CDR3 is 13 residues. This CDR3 reads CASSLDLVGAAFF. The CDR3 DNA follows: TGTGCCAGCAGCTTAGATCTTGTTGGAGCGGCTTTCTTT. Supplemented by reference TRBV11-2 and TRBJ1-1, the full variable domain reads EAGVAQSPRYKIIEKRQSVAFWCNPISGHATLYWYQQILGQGPKLLIQFQNNGVVDDSQLPKDRFSAERLKGVDSTLKIQPAKLEDSAVYLCASSLDLVGAAFFGQGTRLTVV.

The chain joins TRBV5-1 to TRBJ2-1; D gene unclear. V shed 0 bases and J shed 0 bases, with 7 bases lying between them. Germline V gene lookup returns CDR1 SGHRS and CDR2 YFSETQ. The CDR3 length is 15 residues. CDR3 loop: CASSLGSSSYNEQFF. In DNA, the CDR3 is TGCGCCAGCAGCTTGGGATCTAGCTCCTACAATGAGCAGTTCTTC.

CDR3 nucleotides: TGTGCCAGCAGTGCAGGGACTAGCACGGTCGTCACAGATACGCAGTATTTT. It encodes CASSAGTSTVVTDTQYF. The chain joins TRBV6-1 to TRBJ2-3; 9 bases map to TRBD2. Germline lookup yields CDR1 MNHNS and CDR2 SASEGT. The CDR3 spans 17 residues. The trim removed 4 bases at V and 2 bases at J, leaving 10 bases unmatched.

This clone was observed a handful of times. The chain joins TRBV6-5 to TRBJ2-1, with D perhaps TRBD2 (6 bases). The CDR3 loop spans 15 amino acids. Trimming left V 6 bases short and J 0 bases short, with 12 bases between. The germline CDR1 and CDR2 sequences are MNHEY and SVGAGI. Here the CDR3 reads CASRTAGSSYNEQFF. In DNA, the CDR3 is TGTGCCAGCAGGACTGCGGGGAGCTCCTACAATGAGCAGTTCTTC.

V gene TRBV30 combines with J gene TRBJ2-1, with TRBD2 identical over 10 bases. Germline CDR1 and CDR2: GTSNPN and SVGIG (reference sequence). After removal of 3 bases from V and 4 bases from J, the junction contained 6 bases not matched to a gene. The CDR3 is made up of 15 amino acids. The CDR3 protein is CAWRAAGGPYNEQFF. The CDR3 DNA reads as TGTGCCTGGAGGGCAGCGGGAGGGCCATACAATGAGCAGTTCTTC.

The chain joins TRBV7-7 to TRBJ1-5; no firm D call. In germline, CDR1 is SSHAT, CDR2 FNYEAQ (reference sequence). V was shortened by 0 bases and J by 2 bases, with 11 bases between the two germline ends. This CDR3 region has 16 residues. CDR3 in amino acids: CASSLARRGRNQPQHF. CDR3 nucleotide sequence: TGTGCCAGCAGCTTAGCGCGGCGAGGGCGCAATCAGCCCCAGCATTTT.

The chain has TRBV5-4 and TRBJ2-7; 9 bases match TRBD1. The CDR3 runs to 14 residues. Germline V gene sequence: CDR1 SGHNT, CDR2 YYREEE (reference sequence). The V and J ends lost 2 bases and 11 bases, in that order; junction bases with no gene match: 11. The CDR3 DNA is TGTGCCAGCAGCTTAACAGGGGGCCAGGGTGAAAAGTACTTC. Protein product: CASSLTGGQGEKYF.

The gene calls are TRBV6-1 and TRBJ1-5; the D gene is possibly TRBD1 (5 bases). The ends were cut back, 2 bases at V and 0 bases at J, with 17 bases in the middle. The CDR3 loop spans 18 amino acids. The germline V gene has CDR1 MNHNS and CDR2 SASEGT. The CDR3 bases are TGTGCCAGCAGTGAAAAAGGGGAAGGGAATTATAGCAATCAGCCCCAGCATTTT. Amino acid sequence: CASSEKGEGNYSNQPQHF.

The CDR3 protein is CATHRGNSNQPQHF. In nucleotides, the CDR3 is TGTGCCACCCACAGGGGGAATAGCAATCAGCCCCAGCATTTT. V usage is TRBV6-5 and J usage is TRBJ1-5, with 8 bases fitting TRBD1. The junction had 5 bases not matched to a gene; V was cut back by 10 bases and J by 0 bases. Germline V gene data show CDR1 as MNHEY and CDR2 as SVGAGI. This CDR3 comprises 14 residues.

The chain is built from TRBV11-2 and TRBJ1-1; TRBD1 matches 7 bases. The CDR3 consists of 15 residues. CDR1 and CDR2 from the germline V gene are SGHAT and FQNNGV. V shed 4 bases and J 4 bases; nucleotides not matched to a gene: 9. The CDR3: CASSSYRGDVTEAFF. CDR3 nucleotide sequence: TGTGCCAGCAGCTCCTACAGGGGCGACGTCACTGAAGCTTTCTTT.

This chain links TRBV6-5 with TRBJ1-1; perhaps TRBD1 as D (6 bases). Trimming removed 6 bases from V and 8 bases from J, with 22 bases in between. The length of the CDR3 is 15 residues. Germline V gene data show CDR1 as MNHEY and CDR2 as SVGAGI. The CDR3 region has the DNA TGTGCCAGCAGGCCGAACCAGGGGTCTTCCGCGGAAGCTTTCTTT. Translating gives CASRPNQGSSAEAFF.

The sample holds a few counts of this clone. The rearrangement uses TRBV6-1 and TRBJ1-5; TRBD1 matches at 9 bases. Germline V gene lookup returns CDR1 MNHNS and CDR2 SASEGT. The CDR3 totals 16 residues. V lost 0 bases and J lost 4; bases outside the gene matches: 4. In DNA form, the CDR3 reads TGTGCCAGCAGTGAAGCGTTGGGGACAGGGAATCAGCCCCAGCATTTT. Encoded protein: CASSEALGTGNQPQHF.

V gene TRBV5-1 combines with J gene TRBJ1-1; maybe TRBD1 (6 bases). Germline V CDR1 and CDR2: SGHRS, YFSETQ. V was shortened by 3 bases and J by 3 bases, with 12 bases between the two germline ends. The CDR3 loop spans 14 amino acids. CDR3: CASSWAPGDTEAFF. CDR3 nucleotides: TGCGCCAGCAGCTGGGCGCCAGGGGACACTGAAGCTTTCTTT.

This clone was seen once. The CDR3 DNA reads TGTGCCAGCATGAGGGGGAAACTAGCGGGACGGACCGGGGAGCTGTTTTTT. As protein: CASMRGKLAGRTGELFF. The chain combines TRBV28 with TRBJ2-2; TRBD2 aligns across 10 bases. The CDR3 has 17 amino acids. Germline-derived CDR1 and CDR2 are MDHEN and SYDVKM. V dropped 7 bases and J dropped 5; count of bases not matched to a gene: 13. Full variable domain (missing parts from reference TRBV28 and TRBJ2-2): DVKVTQSSRYLVKRTGEKVFLECVQDMDHENMFWYRQDPGLGLRLIYFSYDVKMKEKGDIPEGYSVSREKKERFSLILESASTNQTSMYLCASMRGKLAGRTGELFFGEGSRLTVL.

This chain links TRBV3-1 (or the pseudogene TRBV3-2) with TRBJ1-4, with 11 bases identical to TRBD1. The ends lost 2 bases at V and 10 bases at J; junction bases unmatched: 6. The CDR3 is made up of 15 amino acids. Germline CDR1 reads LGHDT; CDR2 reads YNNKEL (reference sequence). CDR3 loop: CASSQRGTGGGKLFF. As DNA, the CDR3 is TGTGCCAGCAGCCAAAGGGGGACAGGGGGAGGAAAACTGTTTTTT.

The genes are TRBV11-2 and TRBJ2-5; possible D gene TRBD2, 5 bases. The V gene's germline CDR1 is SGHAT and CDR2 FQNNGV. The CDR3 totals 14 residues. V was cut by 3 bases and J by 1 base, with 9 bases left in between. The CDR3 DNA reads TGTGCCAGCAGCTTGGGAGTGACCCAAGAGACCCAGTACTTC. Translation gives CASSLGVTQETQYF.

There are a few counts of this clone. This sequence joins TRBV2 and TRBJ2-7; 8 bases line up with TRBD1. Trimming at V came to 5 bases and at J to 7 bases, leaving 7 bases not matched to a gene. There are 13 residues in the CDR3. The germline gives CDR1 SNHLY, CDR2 FYNNEI. The CDR3 is CASSLGQAEEQYF. The CDR3 coding sequence is TGTGCCAGCAGTTTGGGACAGGCGGAAGAGCAGTACTTC.

The rearrangement uses TRBV7-3 and TRBJ2-3; maybe TRBD2 (6 bases). The CDR3 contains 13 residues. Deletions cut 5 bases from V and 4 bases from J, with 10 bases between. Germline V lookup: CDR1 SGHTA, CDR2 FQGTGA. The DNA for the CDR3 is TGTGCCAGCAGCCCCCCGGGAGCAGATACGCAGTATTTT. Protein product: CASSPPGADTQYF.

The chain carries TRBV5-1 and TRBJ1-3; TRBD1 matches 8 bases. V shed 2 bases, J shed 0 bases, and the junction held 1 base outside the gene matches. CDR3 size: 15 residues. Germline assignment: CDR1 SGHRS and CDR2 YFSETQ. CDR3 coding DNA: TGCGCCAGCAGCTTAACAGGGGGCTCTGGAAACACCATATATTTT. This encodes CASSLTGGSGNTIYF.

The V and J genes are TRBV19 and TRBJ2-5, with D possibly TRBD2 on 5 matching bases. This CDR3 spans 14 amino acids. Germline V CDR1 and CDR2: LNHDA, SQIVND (reference sequence). V was clipped by 6 bases and J by 4 bases, with 15 bases between them. CDR3 amino acids: CASSDRGVRETQYF. CDR3 in DNA: TGTGCCAGTAGCGACCGGGGAGTTCGAGAGACCCAGTACTTC.

The chain employs TRBV2 and TRBJ1-4; D not resolved. The CDR3 runs to 15 residues. Germline V gene data show CDR1 as SNHLY and CDR2 as FYNNEI. Trimming shortened V by 5 bases and J by 5 bases, and 15 bases separated the two germline ends. CDR3 residues: CASSPRVYLNEKLFF. The CDR3 DNA sequence: TGTGCCAGCAGTCCTCGAGTTTACCTGAATGAAAAACTGTTTTTT.

The gene calls are TRBV2 and TRBJ1-1; TRBD1 might be the D (5 bases). Germline CDR1 is SNHLY and CDR2 is FYNNEI. The CDR3 runs 14 residues. Between the trimmed V and J ends, which lost 6 bases and 0 bases, there was a span of 11 bases. The CDR3 DNA sequence: TGTGCCAGCAGCCGGGGGTTTATGAACACTGAAGCTTTCTTT. Its translation is CASSRGFMNTEAFF. The full variable domain, rest sourced from reference TRBV2 and TRBJ1-1, is EPEVTQTPSHQVTQMGQEVILRCVPISNHLYFYWYRQILGQKVEFLVSFYNNEISEKSEIFDDQFSVERPDGSNFTLKIRSTKLEDSAMYFCASSRGFMNTEAFFGQGTRLTVV.

J is TRBJ1-2 and V is TRBV18; 8 positions match TRBD1. V shed 4 bases and J 7 bases; nucleotides not matched to a gene: 8. Germline lookup yields CDR1 KGHSH and CDR2 LQKENI. There are 14 residues in the CDR3. The CDR3 here is CASSQGQGISGYTF. The CDR3 DNA follows: TGTGCCAGCTCACAAGGACAGGGCATAAGTGGCTACACCTTC.

This chain joins TRBV5-1 and TRBJ2-2, with a possible D match to TRBD2 (5 bases). The ends were cut back, 5 bases at V and 0 bases at J, with 8 bases in the middle. The CDR3 runs to 14 residues. Germline-derived CDR1 and CDR2 are SGHRS and YFSETQ. The CDR3 region is CASSRGSNTGELFF. DNA of the CDR3: TGCGCCAGCAGTCGGGGATCGAACACCGGGGAGCTGTTTTTT.